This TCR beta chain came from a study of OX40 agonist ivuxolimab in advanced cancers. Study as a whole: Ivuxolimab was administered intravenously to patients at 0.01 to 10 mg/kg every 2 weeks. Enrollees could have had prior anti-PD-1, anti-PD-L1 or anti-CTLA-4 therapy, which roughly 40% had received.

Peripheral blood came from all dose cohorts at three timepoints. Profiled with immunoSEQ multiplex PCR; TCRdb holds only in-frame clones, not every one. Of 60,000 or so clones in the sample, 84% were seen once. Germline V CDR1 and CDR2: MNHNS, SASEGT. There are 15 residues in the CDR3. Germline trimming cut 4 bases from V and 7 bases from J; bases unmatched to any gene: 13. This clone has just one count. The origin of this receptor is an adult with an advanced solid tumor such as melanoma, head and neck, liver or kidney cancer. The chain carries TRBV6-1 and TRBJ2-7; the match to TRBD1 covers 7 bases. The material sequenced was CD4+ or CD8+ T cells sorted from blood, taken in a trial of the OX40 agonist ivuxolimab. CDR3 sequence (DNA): TGTGCCAGCAGTGCCCCGACAGGGATGGTCGGGGAGCAGTACTTC. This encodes CASSAPTGMVGEQYF.